These 8 T cell receptor beta chains came from one sample sequenced in a study of OX40 agonist ivuxolimab in advanced cancers. This table comes from immunoSEQ multiplex PCR, and its TCRdb copy is limited to in-frame clones, with some not included. The sample shows 82,000 or so clones, roughly 89% of them seen only once. This sample comprised CD4+ or CD8+ T cells sorted from blood, obtained in a trial of the OX40 agonist ivuxolimab. The source is an adult with an advanced solid tumor such as melanoma, head and neck, liver or kidney cancer.

The V and J genes are TRBV27 and TRBJ1-5, with D possibly matching TRBD1 (6 bases). Germline CDR1 is MNHEY and CDR2 is SMNVEV (reference sequence). There are 14 residues in the CDR3. Trimming cost V 6 bases and J 9 bases, with 18 bases left between them. The CDR3 loop reads CASSRNRAVGPQHF. The CDR3 nucleotides are TGTGCCAGCAGCCGCAACAGGGCAGTGGGGCCCCAGCATTTT.

The genes are TRBV27 and TRBJ1-1; D is unclear. This CDR3 has 14 residues. Trimming pared 6 bases from V and 1 base from J, leaving 12 bases between. Per germline, CDR1 MNHEY and CDR2 SMNVEV (reference sequence). The CDR3 loop reads CASRGRLTNTEAFF. CDR3 nucleotide sequence: TGTGCCAGCAGGGGTCGGCTAACGAACACTGAAGCTTTCTTT.

The rearrangement uses TRBV30 and TRBJ1-2; TRBD1 might be the D (5 bases). CDR3 length equals 16 residues. Trimming stripped 1 base from V and 2 bases from J, with 17 bases between. Per the germline V gene, CDR1 is GTSNPN and CDR2 is SVGIG (reference sequence). The CDR3 is CAWSERGRGENYGYTF. CDR3 bases: TGTGCCTGGAGTGAACGAGGCCGGGGGGAAAACTATGGCTACACCTTC.

The chain uses TRBV11-2 and TRBJ2-1; TRBD2 aligns across 10 bases. V dropped 1 base and J dropped 15; count of bases not matched to a gene: 3. Germline-derived CDR1 and CDR2 are SGHAT and FQNNGV. The CDR3 is 12 amino acids. CDR3 loop: CASSLVGTSAFF. CDR3 in DNA: TGTGCCAGCAGCTTAGTCGGGACTAGCGCGTTCTTC.

V and J are TRBV6-1 and TRBJ1-4; 9 bases fit TRBD1. With 5 bases clipped from V and 7 bases from J, the junction kept 8 bases outside the gene matches. The CDR3 contains 15 residues. Germline V gene sequence: CDR1 MNHNS, CDR2 SASEGT. CDR3 in amino acids: CASSLQGAVGEKLFF. The CDR3, as DNA: TGTGCCAGCAGTTTACAGGGGGCGGTTGGTGAAAAACTGTTTTTT.

The rearrangement links TRBV7-2 to TRBJ2-2; a weak D match, TRBD2 (6 bases). CDR1 and CDR2 from the germline V gene are SGHTA and FQGNSA. This CDR3 comprises 14 residues. V was trimmed by 5 bases and J by 4 bases, leaving 11 bases between them. CDR3: CASSLGGATGELFF. CDR3 sequence (DNA): TGTGCCAGCAGCCTCGGGGGTGCCACCGGGGAGCTGTTTTTT.

This chain joins TRBV4-1 and TRBJ2-2; 7 nucleotides line up with TRBD1. The junction had 2 bases not matched to a gene; V was cut back by 3 bases and J by 1 base. This CDR3 comprises 15 residues. Per the germline V gene, CDR1 is MGHRA and CDR2 is YSYEKL. CDR3 sequence reads: CASSQWDRNTGELFF. The DNA of the CDR3 is TGCGCCAGCAGCCAGTGGGACAGGAACACCGGGGAGCTGTTTTTT.

The chain joins TRBV7-3 to TRBJ2-3, with D perhaps TRBD1 (7 bases). The CDR3 runs 14 residues. Trimming removed 3 bases from V and 1 base from J, with 8 bases in between. In germline, CDR1 is SGHTA, CDR2 FQGTGA. The CDR3 sequence is CASSFRGGTDTQYF. The CDR3, as DNA: TGTGCCAGCAGCTTCAGGGGGGGCACAGATACGCAGTATTTT.